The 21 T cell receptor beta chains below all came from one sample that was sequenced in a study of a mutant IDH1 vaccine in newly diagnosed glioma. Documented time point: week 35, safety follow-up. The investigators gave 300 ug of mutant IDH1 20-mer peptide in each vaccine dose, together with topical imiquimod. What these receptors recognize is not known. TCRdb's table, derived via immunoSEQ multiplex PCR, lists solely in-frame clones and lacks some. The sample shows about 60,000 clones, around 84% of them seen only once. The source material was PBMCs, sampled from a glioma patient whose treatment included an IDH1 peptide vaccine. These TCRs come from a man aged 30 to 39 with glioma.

The CDR3 loop is CASSGNTGELFF. The CDR3, as DNA: TGTGCCAGCAGCGGGAACACCGGGGAGCTGTTTTTT. This chain connects TRBV6-4 to TRBJ2-2; no reliable D call. The germline V gene has CDR1 MRHNA and CDR2 SNTAGT. Trimming removed 6 bases from V and 1 base from J, with 3 bases in between. CDR3 length equals 12 residues.

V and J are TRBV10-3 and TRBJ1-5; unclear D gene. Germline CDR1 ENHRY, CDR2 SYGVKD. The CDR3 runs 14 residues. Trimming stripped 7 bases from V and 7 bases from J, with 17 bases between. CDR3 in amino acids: CAINGNGLDQPQHF. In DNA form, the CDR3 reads TGTGCCATCAATGGGAACGGGTTGGACCAGCCCCAGCATTTT.

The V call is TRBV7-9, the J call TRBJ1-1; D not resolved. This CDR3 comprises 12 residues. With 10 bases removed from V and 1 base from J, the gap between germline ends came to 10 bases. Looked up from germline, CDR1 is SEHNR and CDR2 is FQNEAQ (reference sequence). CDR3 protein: CATFTPNTEAFF. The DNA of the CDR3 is TGTGCCACCTTTACACCGAACACTGAAGCTTTCTTT.

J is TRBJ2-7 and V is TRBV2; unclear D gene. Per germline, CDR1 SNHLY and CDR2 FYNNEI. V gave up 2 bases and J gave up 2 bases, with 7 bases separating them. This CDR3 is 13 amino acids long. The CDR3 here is CASSERQTYEQYF. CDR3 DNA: TGTGCCAGCAGTGAAAGGCAGACCTACGAGCAGTACTTC.

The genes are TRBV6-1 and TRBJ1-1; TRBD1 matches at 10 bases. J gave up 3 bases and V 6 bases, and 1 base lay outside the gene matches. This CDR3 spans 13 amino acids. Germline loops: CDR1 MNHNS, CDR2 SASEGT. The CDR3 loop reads CASRDRGHTEAFF. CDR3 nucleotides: TGTGCCAGCAGAGACAGGGGGCACACTGAAGCTTTCTTT.

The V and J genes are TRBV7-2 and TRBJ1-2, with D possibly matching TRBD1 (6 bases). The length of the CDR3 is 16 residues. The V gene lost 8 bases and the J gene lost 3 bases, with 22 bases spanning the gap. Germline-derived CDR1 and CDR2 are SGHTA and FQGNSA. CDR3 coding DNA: TGTGCCAGCCTCCCCCGCGGGGGGCGGTTTGACTATGGCTACACCTTC. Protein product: CASLPRGGRFDYGYTF.

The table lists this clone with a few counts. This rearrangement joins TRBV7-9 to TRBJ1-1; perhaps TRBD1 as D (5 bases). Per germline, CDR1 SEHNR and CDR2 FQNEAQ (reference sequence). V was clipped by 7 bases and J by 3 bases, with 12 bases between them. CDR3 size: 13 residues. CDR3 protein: CASNPGGDTEAFF. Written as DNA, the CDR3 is TGTGCCAGCAATCCGGGGGGTGACACTGAAGCTTTCTTT.

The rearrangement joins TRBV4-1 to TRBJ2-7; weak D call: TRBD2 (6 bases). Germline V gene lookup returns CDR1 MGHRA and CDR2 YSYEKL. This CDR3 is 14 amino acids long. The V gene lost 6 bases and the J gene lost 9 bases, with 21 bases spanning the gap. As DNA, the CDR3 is TGCGCCAGCAGTTCTTGGGGAGGCCCGGAGCGGCAGTACTTC. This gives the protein CASSSWGGPERQYF.

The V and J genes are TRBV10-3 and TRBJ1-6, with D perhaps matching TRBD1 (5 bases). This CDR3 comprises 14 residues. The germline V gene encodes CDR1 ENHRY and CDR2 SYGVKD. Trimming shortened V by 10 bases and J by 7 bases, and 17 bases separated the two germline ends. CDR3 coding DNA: TGTGCCAGCGGGAGCCAGGGTGGAAATTCACCCCTCCACTTT. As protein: CASGSQGGNSPLHF.

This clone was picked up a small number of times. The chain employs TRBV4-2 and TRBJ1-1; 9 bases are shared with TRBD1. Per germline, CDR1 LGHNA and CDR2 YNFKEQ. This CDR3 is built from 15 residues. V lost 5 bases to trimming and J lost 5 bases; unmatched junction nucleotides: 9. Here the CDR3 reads CASSEPQGARTEAFF. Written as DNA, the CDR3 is TGTGCCAGCAGCGAACCACAGGGGGCGCGAACTGAAGCTTTCTTT.

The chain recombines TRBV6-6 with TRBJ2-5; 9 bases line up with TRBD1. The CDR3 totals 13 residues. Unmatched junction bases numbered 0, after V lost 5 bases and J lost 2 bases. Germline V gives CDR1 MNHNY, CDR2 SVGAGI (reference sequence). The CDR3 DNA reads TGTGCCAGCAGTGGGACAGGGCAAGAGACCCAGTACTTC. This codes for CASSGTGQETQYF.

Written as DNA, the CDR3 is TGTGCCAGCAGAGGTTACAGGGATGCCAATCAGCCCCAGCATTTT. Translation gives CASRGYRDANQPQHF. The chain couples TRBV2 to TRBJ1-5, with a weak D call TRBD1 (6 bases). V was clipped by 6 bases and J by 3 bases, with 15 bases between them. The CDR3 spans 15 residues. Germline V gene lookup returns CDR1 SNHLY and CDR2 FYNNEI.

CDR3 residues: CASSLTYQETQYF. CDR3 in DNA: TGTGCCAGCTCACTTACCTACCAAGAGACCCAGTACTTC. The chain carries TRBV18 and TRBJ2-5; D call uncertain. This CDR3 spans 13 amino acids. Germline CDR1 reads KGHSH; CDR2 reads LQKENI. The V gene lost 4 bases and the J gene lost 0 bases, with 6 bases spanning the gap.

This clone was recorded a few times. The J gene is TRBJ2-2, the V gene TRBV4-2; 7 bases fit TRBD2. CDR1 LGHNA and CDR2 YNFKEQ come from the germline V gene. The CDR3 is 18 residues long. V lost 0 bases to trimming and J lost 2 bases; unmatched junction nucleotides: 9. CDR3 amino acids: CASSQDGAGEPNTGELFF. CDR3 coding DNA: TGTGCCAGCAGCCAAGATGGGGCGGGGGAGCCTAACACCGGGGAGCTGTTTTTT.

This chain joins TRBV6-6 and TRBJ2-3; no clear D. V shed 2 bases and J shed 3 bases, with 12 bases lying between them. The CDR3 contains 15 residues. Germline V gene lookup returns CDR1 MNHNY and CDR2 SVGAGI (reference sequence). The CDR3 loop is CASSYRKTRTDTQYF. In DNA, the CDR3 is TGTGCCAGCAGTTACAGAAAAACCCGGACAGATACGCAGTATTTT.

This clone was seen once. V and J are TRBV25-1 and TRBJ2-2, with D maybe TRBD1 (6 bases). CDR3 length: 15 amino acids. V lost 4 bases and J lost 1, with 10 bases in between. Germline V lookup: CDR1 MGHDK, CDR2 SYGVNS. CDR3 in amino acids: CASSARGWNTGELFF. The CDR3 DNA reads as TGTGCCAGCAGTGCAAGGGGGTGGAACACCGGGGAGCTGTTTTTT.

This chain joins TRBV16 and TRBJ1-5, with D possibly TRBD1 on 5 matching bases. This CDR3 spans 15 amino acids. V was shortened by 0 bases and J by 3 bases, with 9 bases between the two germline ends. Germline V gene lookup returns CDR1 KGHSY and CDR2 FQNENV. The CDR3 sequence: CASSQSRGNNQPQHF. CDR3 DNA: TGTGCCAGCAGCCAATCAAGGGGAAACAATCAGCCCCAGCATTTT.

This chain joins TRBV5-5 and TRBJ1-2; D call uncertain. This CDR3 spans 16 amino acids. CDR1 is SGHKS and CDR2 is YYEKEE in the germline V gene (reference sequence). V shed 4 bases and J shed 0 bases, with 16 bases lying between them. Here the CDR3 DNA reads TGTGCCAGCAGCCCATTGCAGTATACAGCTAACTATGGCTACACCTTC. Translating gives CASSPLQYTANYGYTF. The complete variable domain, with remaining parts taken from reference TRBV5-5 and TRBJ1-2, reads DAGVTQSPTHLIKTRGQQVTLRCSPISGHKSVSWYQQVLGQGPQFIFQYYEKEERGRGNFPDRFSARQFPNYSSELNVNALLLGDSALYLCASSPLQYTANYGYTFGSGTRLTVV.

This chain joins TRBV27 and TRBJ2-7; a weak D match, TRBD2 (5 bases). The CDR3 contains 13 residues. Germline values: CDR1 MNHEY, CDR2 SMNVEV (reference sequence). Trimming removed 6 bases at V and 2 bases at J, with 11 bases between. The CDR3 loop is CASSPPGTYEQYF. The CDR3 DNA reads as TGTGCCAGCAGCCCCCCCGGGACCTACGAGCAGTACTTC.

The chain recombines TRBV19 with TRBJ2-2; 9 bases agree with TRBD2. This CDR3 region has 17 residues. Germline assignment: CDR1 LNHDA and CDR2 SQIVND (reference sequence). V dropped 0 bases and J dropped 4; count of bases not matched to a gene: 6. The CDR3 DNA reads TGTGCCAGTAGTATAGAGGCGGCTAGCGGGGCCACCGGGGAGCTGTTTTTT. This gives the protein CASSIEAASGATGELFF.

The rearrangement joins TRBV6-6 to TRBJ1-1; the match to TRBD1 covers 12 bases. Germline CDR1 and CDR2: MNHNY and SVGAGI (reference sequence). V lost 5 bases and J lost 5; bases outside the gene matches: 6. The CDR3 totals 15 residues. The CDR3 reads CASSTRDRGRTEAFF. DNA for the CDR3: TGTGCCAGCAGTACCCGGGACAGGGGGCGAACTGAAGCTTTCTTT.